Listed below are T cell receptor beta chains from one sample, sequenced in a study of T cell repertoires in cytomegalovirus infection. In TCRdb, the reads were re-called with MiXCR into one record per CDR3 protein. Among 600,000 to 800,000 distinct CDR3 sequences listed, roughly 26% were seen once. Sequenced sample: CD8+ T cells from PBMCs. Every receptor here comes from a human donor in good health (CMV status not recorded). Some clones in this sample may be carry-over from other donors' samples. The CDR3 runs from the conserved cysteine through the conserved F or W. A D gene is named only where the DNA matches it firmly. Not every row has a clone size; where given, it reads once, few, many or a size class.

abundance	d_gene	j_gene	v_gene	CDR3nt	CDR3aa
few	NA	TRBJ1-1	TRBV12-3/TRBV12-4	TGTGCCAGCAGCCGGGACGGCGGGGACACTGAAGCTTTCTTT	CASSRDGGDTEAFF
NA	TRBD2	TRBJ2-1	TRBV7-9	TGTGCCAGCAGCTTAACCATAGCGGGGGAGAGCTCCTACAATGAGCAGTTCTTC	CASSLTIAGESSYNEQFF
NA	NA	TRBJ1-2	TRBV14	TGTGCCAGCAGCTCCGAGCCCCGGGGGGCTCACTATGGCTACACCTTC	CASSSEPRGAHYGYTF
NA	NA	TRBJ2-1	TRBV5-4	TGTGCCAGCAGCCTCGGGACATGGGGATACGAGGGGCAGTTCTTC	CASSLGTWGYEGQFF
NA	NA	TRBJ2-1	TRBV20-1	TGCAGTGCAAGGGATAATGAGCAGTTCTTC	CSARDNEQFF
few	TRBD1	TRBJ1-2	TRBV29-1	TGCAGCGTGACCGGGACAGGGACTAACTATGGCTACACCTTC	CSVTGTGTNYGYTF
few	NA	TRBJ2-3	TRBV7-9	TGTGCCAGCAGCCCTCGTGCGGGGCTAGATACGCAGTATTTT	CASSPRAGLDTQYF
NA	NA	TRBJ2-1	TRBV6-2/TRBV6-3	TGTGCCAGCAGCATCGGGTGGAATGAGCAGTTCTTC	CASSIGWNEQFF
few	TRBD2	TRBJ2-1	TRBV7-2	TGTGCCAGCAGCTTACCTAGCGGGGGGGCCGATGAGCAGTTCTTC	CASSLPSGGADEQFF
NA	TRBD1	TRBJ1-1	TRBV27	TGTGCCAGCAGGGGACAGCACAACACTGAAGCTTTCTTT	CASRGQHNTEAFF
few	TRBD2	TRBJ2-1	TRBV7-9	TGTGCCAGCAGCTTATCTCGGGGGGGAATCAATGAGCAGTTCTTC	CASSLSRGGINEQFF
NA	TRBD2	TRBJ2-5	TRBV12-3/TRBV12-4	TGTGCCAGCAGTTTCGTGGCGGGGGGATACCAAGAGACCCAGTACTTC	CASSFVAGGYQETQYF
many	TRBD1	TRBJ1-1	TRBV7-9	TGTGCCAGCAGCCTCCGGACAGGCCTGGGGAGTGAAGCTTTCTTT	CASSLRTGLGSEAFF
many	TRBD1	TRBJ1-2	TRBV10-3	TGTGCCATCCGGACAGGGAACTATGGCTACACCTTC	CAIRTGNYGYTF
many	TRBD1	TRBJ2-2	TRBV6-5	TGTGCCAGCAGTAACACAGGGGGCCCCACCGGGGAGCTGTTTTTT	CASSNTGGPTGELFF
NA	TRBD1	TRBJ1-5	TRBV7-8	TGTGCCAGCAGGGAACGGACAGGGGCGAATCAGCCCCAGCATTTT	CASRERTGANQPQHF
NA	TRBD1	TRBJ1-1	TRBV6-2/TRBV6-3	TGTGCCAGCACCCCCGGACAGGGTCCTGAAGCTTTCTTT	CASTPGQGPEAFF
NA	TRBD2	TRBJ2-5	TRBV7-4	TGTGCCAGCAGCGAAACAACTAGCGGGGGGGAGACCCAGTACTTC	CASSETTSGGETQYF
many	NA	TRBJ2-3	TRBV7-6	TGTGCCAGCAGCTCCCGGAATTGGCAGGGAACAGATACGCAGTATTTT	CASSSRNWQGTDTQYF
NA	NA	TRBJ2-5	TRBV9	TGTGCCAGCAGCCACGGGGGGCAGGGAGACCAAGAGACCCAGTACTTC	CASSHGGQGDQETQYF
NA	NA	TRBJ2-5	TRBV27	TGTGCCAGCAGTTTGAGGCGGGGTGAGACCCAGTACTTC	CASSLRRGETQYF
NA	TRBD2	TRBJ2-1	TRBV25-1	TGTGCCAGCAGTGATAGGACTAGCGGGGGAGATGAGCAGTTCTTC	CASSDRTSGGDEQFF
many	NA	TRBJ2-1	TRBV28	TGTGCCAGCAGTTTGGGGAGTGTCTACAATGAGCAGTTCTTC	CASSLGSVYNEQFF
many	NA	TRBJ2-2	TRBV6-2/TRBV6-3	TGTGCCAGCAGTTATGCATCCGGGGAGCTGTTTTTT	CASSYASGELFF
NA	NA	TRBJ1-1	TRBV6-2/TRBV6-3	TGTGCCAGCAGTTACGCGGCGCCAGGGTCGGTCACTGAAGCTTTCTTT	CASSYAAPGSVTEAFF
few	NA	TRBJ1-2	TRBV6-2/TRBV6-3	TGTGCCAGCAGAAGTGGGACGCCTGGAGATGGCTACACCTTC	CASRSGTPGDGYTF
NA	NA	TRBJ1-6	TRBV6-2/TRBV6-3	TGTGCCAGCAGTTACTCAAGGGCAGGGGAAGGATCACCCCTCCACTTT	CASSYSRAGEGSPLHF